This paragraph covers one TCR beta chain sequence. Antigen specificity is unknown. The CDR3 runs 16 residues. Germline-derived CDR1 and CDR2 are SGHKS and YYEKEE (reference sequence). The V end was cut by 0 bases, the J end by 4 bases, with 11 bases between. The sample comes from a study of T cell responses to AZD1222 COVID-19 vaccine. Overall study results and limits: Clonal diversity was possibly underestimated, and white British individuals and females predominated among donors.

Measured with immunoSEQ multiplex PCR; TCRdb has only the in-frame clones, and not every one. Counted here are more than 95,000 clones, roughly nine tenths occurring once; the ten biggest clones make up 2.5% to 4%. The chain has TRBV5-5 and TRBJ2-6; weak D call: TRBD2 (5 bases). The sample here was peripheral blood, taken 28 days after the second dose of the MenACWY control vaccine. The TCR was taken from an adult who received the MenACWY meningococcal vaccine as a control. CDR3 sequence reads: CASSLVRVEGANVLTF. The CDR3 coding sequence is TGTGCCAGCAGCTTGGTGAGGGTAGAGGGGGCCAACGTCCTGACTTTC.